This T cell receptor (beta chain) was documented in a study of T cell changes during pregnancy in multiple sclerosis. The ends lost 1 base at V and 7 bases at J; junction bases unmatched: 9. Germline-derived CDR1 and CDR2 are SGHAT and FQNNGV. The CDR3 runs 17 residues. Here immunoSEQ multiplex PCR was the method, and the copy in TCRdb shows in-frame clones only, minus some. The sample includes approximately 61,000 clones, 75% to 95% seen only once; the top ten take 3% to 4.5%. The material was peripheral blood, obtained after pregnancy. The chain combines TRBV11-2 with TRBJ2-2; 10 nucleotides match TRBD2. This receptor was identified in a female donor in good health, enrolled as a control in a pregnancy study. The CDR3 loop is CASSLGPSGSGLGELFF. The CDR3 DNA sequence: TGTGCCAGCAGCTTAGGACCTAGCGGGAGTGGGCTCGGGGAGCTGTTTTTT. Filled out from reference TRBV11-2 and TRBJ2-2, the complete variable domain reads EAGVAQSPRYKIIEKRQSVAFWCNPISGHATLYWYQQILGQGPKLLIQFQNNGVVDDSQLPKDRFSAERLKGVDSTLKIQPAKLEDSAVYLCASSLGPSGSGLGELFFGEGSRLTVL.